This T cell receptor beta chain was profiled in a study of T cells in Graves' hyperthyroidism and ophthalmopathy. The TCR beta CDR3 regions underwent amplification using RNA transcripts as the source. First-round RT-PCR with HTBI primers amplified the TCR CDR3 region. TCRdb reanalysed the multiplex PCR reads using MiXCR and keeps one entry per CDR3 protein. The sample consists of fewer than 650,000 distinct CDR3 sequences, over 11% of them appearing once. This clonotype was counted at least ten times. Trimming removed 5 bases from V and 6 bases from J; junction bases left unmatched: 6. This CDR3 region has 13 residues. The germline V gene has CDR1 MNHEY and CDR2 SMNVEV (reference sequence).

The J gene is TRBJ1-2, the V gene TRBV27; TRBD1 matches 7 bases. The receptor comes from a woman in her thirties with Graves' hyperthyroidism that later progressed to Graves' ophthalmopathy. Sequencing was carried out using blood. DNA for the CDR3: TGTGCCAGCAGTCACAGGGGAATTCATGGCTACACCTTC. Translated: CASSHRGIHGYTF.